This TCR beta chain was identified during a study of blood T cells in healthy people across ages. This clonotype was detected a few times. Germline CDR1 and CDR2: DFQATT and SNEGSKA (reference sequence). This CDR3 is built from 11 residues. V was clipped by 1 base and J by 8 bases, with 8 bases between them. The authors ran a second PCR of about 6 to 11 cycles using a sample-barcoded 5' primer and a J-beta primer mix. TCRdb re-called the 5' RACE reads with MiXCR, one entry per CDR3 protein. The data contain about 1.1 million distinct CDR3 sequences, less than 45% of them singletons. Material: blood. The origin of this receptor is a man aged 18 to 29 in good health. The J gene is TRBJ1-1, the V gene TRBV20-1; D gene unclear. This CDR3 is CSARVKAEAFF. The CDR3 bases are TGCAGTGCTAGAGTAAAGGCAGAAGCTTTCTTT.